This is a list of T cell receptor beta chains from one sample in a study of blood T cell repertoires in COVID-19. Sequencing was performed with immunoSEQ multiplex PCR; in TCRdb, only in-frame clones are kept and a portion is missing. The table lists about 300,000 clones, 80% to 90% of them singletons. Material: peripheral blood. The receptors here all came from a woman in her fifties or sixties with acute or convalescent COVID-19. Both conserved end residues are part of each CDR3. Each record gives: CDR3 length, clone size, V gene, J gene, D gene, CDR3 protein, CDR3 DNA. The D gene is left open where the match is weak. Only part of the rows carry a size: once, few, many, or a class if the clone is expanded.

length: 12
size: .
V: TRBV19
J: TRBJ1-5
D: .
CDR3: CASKAGNQPQHF
DNA: TGTGCCAGTAAAGCGGGCAATCAGCCCCAGCATTTT

length: 15
size: .
V: TRBV11-3
J: TRBJ2-3
D: TRBD2
CDR3: CASSLGWRETDTQYF
DNA: TGTGCCAGCAGCTTAGGATGGCGGGAGACAGATACGCAGTATTTT

length: 12
size: .
V: TRBV10-3
J: TRBJ1-1
D: .
CDR3: CATGQLNTEAFF
DNA: TGTGCCACCGGACAGCTGAACACTGAAGCTTTCTTT

length: 16
size: .
V: TRBV6-4
J: TRBJ2-3
D: .
CDR3: CASSVRASVSTDTQYF
DNA: TGTGCCAGCAGTGTGAGGGCTAGCGTTAGCACAGATACGCAGTATTTT

length: 17
size: .
V: TRBV18
J: TRBJ2-5
D: TRBD1
CDR3: CASSKSAGTGMGETQYF
DNA: TGTGCCAGCTCAAAATCAGCCGGGACAGGGATGGGTGAGACCCAGTACTTC

length: 14
size: .
V: TRBV5-1
J: TRBJ1-4
D: .
CDR3: CASSPDRPGEKLFF
DNA: TGCGCCAGCAGCCCTGACAGGCCTGGTGAAAAACTGTTTTTT

length: 14
size: .
V: TRBV24-1
J: TRBJ2-3
D: .
CDR3: CATSGTTSTDTQYF
DNA: TGTGCCACCTCCGGGACAACTAGCACAGATACGCAGTATTTT

length: 12
size: .
V: TRBV2
J: TRBJ2-1
D: .
CDR3: CASSGARGEQFF
DNA: TGTGCCAGCAGTGGGGCTCGGGGTGAGCAGTTCTTC

length: 16
size: .
V: TRBV5-4
J: TRBJ2-5
D: .
CDR3: CASSLWQAGSKETQYF
DNA: TGTGCCAGCAGCTTGTGGCAGGCAGGATCTAAAGAGACCCAGTACTTC

length: 17
size: .
V: TRBV6-1
J: TRBJ1-2
D: TRBD1
CDR3: CASSEALQRGLWDGYTF
DNA: TGTGCCAGCAGTGAAGCGCTCCAGAGGGGGCTCTGGGATGGCTACACCTTC

length: 15
size: once
V: TRBV5-4
J: TRBJ2-6
D: .
CDR3: CASSLGGHGANVLTF
DNA: TGTGCCAGCAGTCTGGGGGGGCACGGGGCCAACGTCCTGACTTTC

length: 16
size: .
V: TRBV12-5
J: TRBJ2-5
D: TRBD1
CDR3: CASGLAGTGRAETQYF
DNA: TGTGCTAGTGGTTTGGCGGGGACAGGGCGGGCCGAGACCCAGTACTTC

length: 14
size: .
V: TRBV6-5
J: TRBJ2-1
D: .
CDR3: CASSYSGGINEQFF
DNA: TGTGCCAGCAGTTACTCTGGAGGGATCAATGAGCAGTTCTTC

length: 12
size: .
V: TRBV30
J: TRBJ1-2
D: TRBD1
CDR3: CACRGSDYGYTF
DNA: TGTGCCTGCAGGGGGTCGGACTATGGCTACACCTTC

length: 16
size: few
V: TRBV9
J: TRBJ2-1
D: TRBD2
CDR3: CASSVGTAGDSNEQFF
DNA: TGTGCCAGCAGCGTAGGTACAGCGGGAGATTCCAATGAGCAGTTCTTC

length: 12
size: .
V: TRBV6-2/TRBV6-3
J: TRBJ2-1
D: .
CDR3: CASSQNYNEQFF
DNA: TGTGCCAGCAGTCAGAATTACAATGAGCAGTTCTTC

length: 13
size: few
V: TRBV7-2
J: TRBJ1-1
D: TRBD1
CDR3: CASRPQQGVGAFF
DNA: TGTGCCAGCAGACCTCAACAGGGGGTTGGGGCTTTCTTT

length: 14
size: .
V: TRBV10-3
J: TRBJ2-2
D: .
CDR3: CAITGDLSTGELFF
DNA: TGTGCCATCACGGGGGACTTATCCACCGGGGAGCTGTTTTTT

length: 13
size: .
V: TRBV5-1
J: TRBJ2-4
D: .
CDR3: CASSLDGQGIQYF
DNA: TGCGCCAGCAGCTTGGACGGCCAGGGCATTCAGTACTTC

length: 11
size: once
V: TRBV29-1
J: TRBJ2-1
D: .
CDR3: CSGRQNNEQFF
DNA: TGCAGCGGTCGACAGAACAATGAGCAGTTCTTC

length: 17
size: .
V: TRBV19
J: TRBJ1-5
D: TRBD1
CDR3: CASSINPGQGGNQPQHF
DNA: TGTGCCAGTAGTATTAATCCGGGACAGGGGGGGAATCAGCCCCAGCATTTT

length: 14
size: .
V: TRBV20-1
J: TRBJ2-7
D: TRBD2
CDR3: CSASALAGVGEQYF
DNA: TGCAGTGCTAGTGCCCTAGCGGGAGTGGGCGAGCAGTACTTC